The following is a TCR beta chain sequence with its context. Antigen: not known. Every donor provided 9.5 to 10 milliliters of peripheral blood. Primers used in a second PCR of about 7 to 12 cycles were a sample-barcoded 5' primer and a J-beta primer mix. TCRdb re-derived calls from the 5' RACE reads in MiXCR, one entry per CDR3 protein. The profile covers some 1.5 million distinct CDR3 sequences, with about 28% appearing a single time and roughly 8.2% taken by the ten largest. V lost 2 bases and J 6 bases, leaving 15 bases between the germline ends. The germline V gene encodes CDR1 SEHNR and CDR2 FQNEAQ (reference sequence). This CDR3 region has 15 residues. The sample belongs to a study of blood T cells in healthy people across ages. The study, taken as a whole, reports: In the absence of known donor CMV status, changes in expanded clonotypes were possibly confounded. Whereas aged donors had fewer naive CD4+ cells, long-lived donors had more of them and higher diversity.

This clonotype originated in a woman aged 25-40 years in good health. The chain combines TRBV7-9 with TRBJ2-3, with D tentatively TRBD2 (6 bases). Sequenced: blood. CDR3 region: CASSLYASEGDTQYF. CDR3 in DNA: TGTGCCAGCAGCTTATACGCGTCGGAGGGTGATACGCAGTATTTT. Full variable domain (remainder filled in from reference TRBV7-9 and TRBJ2-3): DTGVSQNPRHKITKRGQNVTFRCDPISEHNRLYWYRQTLGQGPEFLTYFQNEAQLEKSRLLSDRFSAERPKGSFSTLEIQRTEQGDSAMYLCASSLYASEGDTQYFGPGTRLTVL.